This T cell receptor (beta chain) was sequenced in a study of cytomegalovirus exposure and HLA in healthy donors. This clone turned up a few times. Its antigen is not known. The PCR used 60 Vbeta and 13 Jbeta primers. Sequencing used immunoSEQ multiplex PCR; TCRdb keeps in-frame clones, though not all of them. The sample shows nearly 300,000 clones, roughly 89% of them seen only once. Trimming took off 7 bases at V and 0 bases at J, with 12 bases between the two ends. Germline CDR1 and CDR2: MNHEY and SVGAGI. The CDR3 sequence is 14 residues long. Study-level results: Being productive about 90% or about 30% of the time was typical of most TCR beta V segments in an earlier analysis.

The chain recombines TRBV6-5 with TRBJ1-1, with D uncertain. The source is a man aged 40-49 years in good health and CMV-seropositive. Sequencing input: PBMCs. CDR3 nucleotide sequence: TGTGCCAGCACCCCGAGAAGAATGAACACTGAAGCTTTCTTT. It specifies CASTPRRMNTEAFF.